Following are 30 T cell receptor beta chains from one sample sequenced in a study of shared clonotypes between healthy human individuals. The table came from immunoSEQ multiplex PCR; TCRdb's copy has only in-frame clones and leaves some out. Among millions of clones listed, approximately 95% were seen once. The sequenced sample consisted of naive CD4+ T cells from PBMCs. Subset reported: CD45RA+ positively selected. The receptors shown here come from a man younger than 35 in good health. Some clones in this sample may be carry-over from other donors' samples.

The chain employs TRBV5-1 and TRBJ1-3, with a tentative D call TRBD1 (5 bases). There are 15 residues in the CDR3. The V gene lost 2 bases and the J gene lost 4 bases, with 13 bases spanning the gap. Germline values: CDR1 SGHRS, CDR2 YFSETQ. CDR3 loop: CASSFGDRGGNTIYF. CDR3 DNA sequence: TGCGCCAGCAGCTTCGGGGACCGTGGAGGAAACACCATATATTTT.

The sample holds one count of this clone. This sequence joins TRBV6-5 and TRBJ2-5; the match to TRBD1 covers 7 bases. V trimming: 6 bases; J trimming: 5 bases; junction bases outside the gene matches: 12. Germline-derived CDR1 and CDR2 are MNHEY and SVGAGI. The length of the CDR3 is 15 residues. The CDR3 here is CASRPTGTAFETQYF. The CDR3 nucleotides read TGTGCCAGCAGGCCCACCGGGACAGCCTTCGAGACCCAGTACTTC.

As to this clone: In the same sample, other DNA sequences code for this CDR3. The genes are TRBV5-1 and TRBJ1-5; D remains ambiguous. The CDR3 totals 13 residues. Per the germline V gene, CDR1 is SGHRS and CDR2 is YFSETQ. The V gene lost 4 bases and the J gene lost 7 bases, with 12 bases spanning the gap. CDR3 sequence (DNA): TGCGCCAGCAGCCTCGACGGGAACCAGCCCCAGCATTTT. Its translation: CASSLDGNQPQHF.

The rearrangement joins TRBV27 to TRBJ2-2, with D perhaps TRBD2 (5 bases). The CDR3 has 14 amino acids. V lost 5 bases, J lost 4 bases, and 11 bases lay in between. Germline V gene lookup returns CDR1 MNHEY and CDR2 SMNVEV (reference sequence). The CDR3 region is CASSVTRGTGELFF. The CDR3 nucleotides are TGTGCCAGCAGTGTTACTAGAGGCACCGGGGAGCTGTTTTTT.

The chain couples TRBV28 to TRBJ1-2; possible D gene TRBD1, 6 bases. The CDR3 consists of 14 residues. CDR1 and CDR2 from the germline V gene are MDHEN and SYDVKM. Trimming cost V 5 bases and J 4 bases, with 14 bases left between them. CDR3 amino acids: CASSNRARGYGYTF. In DNA form, the CDR3 reads TGTGCCAGCAGTAACAGGGCCAGGGGCTATGGCTACACCTTC.

This clone showed up just once. The rearrangement joins TRBV5-1 to TRBJ1-1; 7 bases line up with TRBD1. CDR3 length: 16 residues. Trimming removed 0 bases from V and 1 base from J; junction bases left unmatched: 6. Germline lookup yields CDR1 SGHRS and CDR2 YFSETQ. DNA of the CDR3: TGCGCCAGCAGCTTGGCAAGGGACAGAACGAACACTGAAGCTTTCTTT. The encoded protein is CASSLARDRTNTEAFF.

The V gene is TRBV20-1, the J gene TRBJ2-3; D unclear. The CDR3 totals 11 residues. V lost 2 bases, J lost 6 bases, and 6 bases lay in between. CDR1 is DFQATT, CDR2 SNEGSKA, per germline (reference sequence). The CDR3 coding sequence is TGCAGTGCTAGATTTGGGGATACGCAGTATTTT. Its translation: CSARFGDTQYF.

V is TRBV7-8 and J is TRBJ2-2; D call uncertain. Between the trimmed V and J ends, which lost 6 bases and 6 bases, there was a span of 14 bases. CDR1 and CDR2 (germline): SGHVS, FQNEAQ. This CDR3 is built from 14 residues. The CDR3 coding sequence is TGTGCCAGCAGAGAAGGGTCGGTTCCCGGGGAGCTGTTTTTT. It is translated as CASREGSVPGELFF.

The chain uses TRBV28 and TRBJ2-5, with TRBD1 matching over 8 bases. After removal of 8 bases from V and 5 bases from J, the junction contained 10 bases not matched to a gene. The CDR3 spans 14 residues. CDR1 and CDR2 from the germline V gene are MDHEN and SYDVKM. CDR3 nucleotides: TGTGCCAGCGCCCTTTTCCAGGGGGCGGAGACCCAGTACTTC. As protein: CASALFQGAETQYF.

This chain connects TRBV18 to TRBJ2-7; the match to TRBD2 covers 7 bases. CDR3 length: 16 residues. Germline loops: CDR1 KGHSH, CDR2 LQKENI. V gave up 0 bases and J gave up 5 bases; unmatched junction bases: 10. The CDR3 here is CASSPPRGGGMNEQYF. The CDR3 nucleotides are TGTGCCAGCTCACCACCCCGCGGGGGAGGGATGAACGAGCAGTACTTC.

In this sample, this clone turned up a few times. CDR3 protein: CASSPTGTLPRKAFF. In DNA form, the CDR3 reads TGTGCCAGCAGCCCGACCGGAACATTACCTAGGAAAGCTTTCTTT. V is TRBV14 and J is TRBJ1-1; D unresolved. Germline CDR1 reads SGHDN; CDR2 reads FVKESK. CDR3 size: 15 residues. The ends were cut back, 4 bases at V and 9 bases at J, with 21 bases in the middle.

This chain connects TRBV5-1 to TRBJ2-7; 9 bases are shared with TRBD2. CDR1 and CDR2 (germline): SGHRS, YFSETQ. The V gene end was trimmed by 4 bases and the J gene end by 0 bases; junction bases not matched to a gene: 5. The CDR3 sequence is 15 residues long. Here the CDR3 DNA reads TGCGCCAGCAGCCGTCCTAGCGGGACCTCCTACGAGCAGTACTTC. It yields the protein CASSRPSGTSYEQYF.

The chain employs TRBV25-1 and TRBJ2-5, with D possibly matching TRBD2 (5 bases). This CDR3 region has 14 residues. From germline, CDR1 is MGHDK and CDR2 SYGVNS. Trimming took off 3 bases at V and 5 bases at J, with 13 bases between the two ends. The DNA of the CDR3 is TGTGCCAGCAGTGACTACGGGGTAACCGAGACCCAGTACTTC. This gives the protein CASSDYGVTETQYF.

The rearrangement links TRBV2 to TRBJ2-2; perhaps TRBD2 as D (6 bases). Between the trimmed V and J ends, which lost 7 bases and 1 base, there was a span of 10 bases. Germline V gene sequence: CDR1 SNHLY, CDR2 FYNNEI. The CDR3 is made up of 14 amino acids. The DNA of the CDR3 is TGTGCCAGCAATAGGCGGGAGAACACCGGGGAGCTGTTTTTT. Translating it yields CASNRRENTGELFF. Supplemented by reference TRBV2 and TRBJ2-2, the full variable domain reads EPEVTQTPSHQVTQMGQEVILRCVPISNHLYFYWYRQILGQKVEFLVSFYNNEISEKSEIFDDQFSVERPDGSNFTLKIRSTKLEDSAMYFCASNRRENTGELFFGEGSRLTVL.

On this clone: Different DNA sequences within this sample yield the same CDR3. The chain employs TRBV7-9 and TRBJ2-5; D is possibly TRBD2 (5 bases). CDR1 and CDR2 from the germline V gene are SEHNR and FQNEAQ (reference sequence). The CDR3 has 12 amino acids. The V and J ends lost 3 bases and 5 bases respectively, with 7 bases between them. The CDR3 loop reads CASSLVAETQYF. CDR3 DNA sequence: TGTGCCAGCAGCTTGGTAGCGGAGACCCAGTACTTC.

V usage is TRBV2 and J usage is TRBJ2-7, with TRBD2 matching 7 bases. The germline CDR1 and CDR2 sequences are SNHLY and FYNNEI. The CDR3 is 14 residues long. V lost 10 bases and J lost 0; bases outside the gene matches: 9. CDR3 protein: CATQSGTSSYEQYF. The CDR3 DNA reads TGTGCCACACAGAGCGGGACGTCCTCCTACGAGCAGTACTTC.

J is TRBJ2-3 and V is TRBV7-2; D might be TRBD2 (6 bases). Deletions cut 5 bases from V and 2 bases from J, with 17 bases between. The germline V gene encodes CDR1 SGHTA and CDR2 FQGNSA. The CDR3 consists of 16 residues. CDR3 amino acids: CASSPKGGGTTDTQYF. CDR3 DNA: TGTGCCAGCAGCCCCAAAGGAGGCGGGACCACAGATACGCAGTATTTT. The whole variable domain, remainder taken from reference TRBV7-2 and TRBJ2-3, is GAGVSQSPSNKVTEKGKDVELRCDPISGHTALYWYRQSLGQGLEFLIYFQGNSAPDKSGLPSDRFSAERTGGSVSTLTIQRTQQEDSAVYLCASSPKGGGTTDTQYFGPGTRLTVL.

This chain uses TRBV5-1 with TRBJ2-7; 7 bases are shared with TRBD2. This CDR3 is built from 14 residues. V lost 0 bases, J lost 4 bases, and 4 bases stayed unmatched. Per the germline V gene, CDR1 is SGHRS and CDR2 is YFSETQ. In nucleotides, the CDR3 is TGCGCCAGCAGCTTGGGGGCGGGAGTGTACGAGCAGTACTTC. This encodes CASSLGAGVYEQYF.

The chain joins TRBV5-1 to TRBJ2-3, with no clear D. The CDR3 contains 15 residues. Trimming removed 0 bases from V and 2 bases from J, with 10 bases in between. Germline loops: CDR1 SGHRS, CDR2 YFSETQ. Here the CDR3 reads CASSLASRVTDTQYF. CDR3 nucleotides: TGCGCCAGCAGCTTGGCCTCTAGAGTCACAGATACGCAGTATTTT.

This chain uses TRBV28 with TRBJ2-4, with TRBD2 matching over 8 bases. Germline values: CDR1 MDHEN, CDR2 SYDVKM. This CDR3 has 15 amino acids. The V gene end was trimmed by 7 bases and the J gene end by 14 bases; junction bases not matched to a gene: 19. The CDR3 reads CASNSGGAGKDFEYF. The CDR3 nucleotides are TGTGCCAGCAACTCCGGGGGGGCAGGGAAAGATTTTGAGTACTTC.

The chain joins TRBV29-1 to TRBJ1-2; D may be TRBD1 (6 bases). Trimming cost V 4 bases and J 13 bases, with 19 bases left between them. The CDR3 consists of 12 residues. In germline, CDR1 is SQVTM, CDR2 ANQGSEA. CDR3 residues: CSVGGLPNSCTF. The CDR3 DNA reads as TGCAGCGTTGGGGGGCTTCCTAATTCATGCACCTTC.

This chain uses TRBV7-2 with TRBJ2-7, with 14 bases aligning to TRBD2. J was trimmed by 7 bases and V by 5 bases; bases with no gene match: 10. The CDR3 has 16 residues. Germline V gene lookup returns CDR1 SGHTA and CDR2 FQGNSA. The CDR3 nucleotides are TGTGCCAGCAGCCCCTCCGGGACTAGCGGGAGTGGAGAGCAGTACTTC. Translating it yields CASSPSGTSGSGEQYF. The entire variable domain, with the rest obtained from reference TRBV7-2 and TRBJ2-7, is as follows: GAGVSQSPSNKVTEKGKDVELRCDPISGHTALYWYRQSLGQGLEFLIYFQGNSAPDKSGLPSDRFSAERTGGSVSTLTIQRTQQEDSAVYLCASSPSGTSGSGEQYFGPGTRLTVT.

The CDR3 region has the DNA TGTGCCAGCAGTTACTCCCAGCCCACCGAGCAGTTCTTC. It is translated as CASSYSQPTEQFF. V usage is TRBV6-5 and J usage is TRBJ2-1, with D hard to call. This CDR3 is 13 amino acids long. The V gene lost 0 bases and the J gene lost 10 bases, with 10 bases spanning the gap. Germline CDR1 reads MNHEY; CDR2 reads SVGAGI.

The chain links TRBV5-4 to TRBJ2-3; 7 nucleotides agree with TRBD2. CDR1 SGHNT and CDR2 YYREEE come from the germline V gene (reference sequence). J lost 0 bases, V lost 5 bases, and 6 bases had no gene match. CDR3 length: 15 residues. The CDR3 DNA reads TGTGCCAGCAGGGTAGCGGGTTCTAGCACAGATACGCAGTATTTT. Protein sequence: CASRVAGSSTDTQYF.

The V and J genes are TRBV5-1 and TRBJ2-7; 7 positions match TRBD1. CDR1 is SGHRS and CDR2 is YFSETQ in the germline V gene. With 4 bases clipped from V and 1 base from J, the junction kept 8 bases outside the gene matches. This CDR3 is 15 amino acids long. The chain's CDR3 is CASSLGPGQSYEQYF. The DNA of the CDR3 is TGCGCCAGCAGCCTAGGACCGGGACAGTCCTACGAGCAGTACTTC.

The chain employs TRBV21-1 and TRBJ1-1. TRBV21-1 is tagged as a pseudogene. The CDR3 is made up of 15 amino acids. The CDR3 DNA reads as TGTGCCAGCAGCAAAGGGGGAGACCAGAACACTGAAGCTTTCTTT. Protein product: CASSKGGDQNTEAFF.

A few counts support this clone. The sample has other DNA sequences that encode this CDR3 too. DNA of the CDR3: TGCAGTGCTCCCCCCTACAATGAGCAGTTCTTC. Translation: CSAPPYNEQFF. The rearrangement links TRBV20-1 to TRBJ2-1, with no clear D. Germline lookup yields CDR1 DFQATT and CDR2 SNEGSKA (reference sequence). Trimming took 5 bases from V and 2 from J, leaving 4 bases between them. The CDR3 is made up of 11 amino acids.

The CDR3 DNA follows: TGTGCCAGCAGCCCGTCTAAGACAGCCCAAGAGACCCAGTACTTC. This codes for CASSPSKTAQETQYF. J is TRBJ2-5 and V is TRBV28; D is perhaps TRBD1 (5 bases). V was clipped by 6 bases and J by 1 base, with 15 bases between them. The germline gives CDR1 MDHEN, CDR2 SYDVKM. CDR3 length equals 15 residues.

The chain links TRBV5-1 to TRBJ2-7; D is perhaps TRBD1 (5 bases). From germline, CDR1 is SGHRS and CDR2 YFSETQ. The CDR3 is made up of 16 amino acids. Deletions cut 0 bases from V and 0 bases from J, with 13 bases between. The CDR3 region is CASSLGGATASYEQYF. DNA of the CDR3: TGCGCCAGCAGCTTGGGTGGGGCTACTGCCTCCTACGAGCAGTACTTC.

This clone is a singleton in its sample. The gene calls are TRBV7-8 and TRBJ2-7; the D is unclear. V was cut by 6 bases and J by 2 bases, with 11 bases left in between. The length of the CDR3 is 13 residues. The germline V gene has CDR1 SGHVS and CDR2 FQNEAQ. CDR3 region: CASRIAATYEQYF. In nucleotides, the CDR3 is TGTGCCAGCAGGATAGCAGCTACCTACGAGCAGTACTTC.